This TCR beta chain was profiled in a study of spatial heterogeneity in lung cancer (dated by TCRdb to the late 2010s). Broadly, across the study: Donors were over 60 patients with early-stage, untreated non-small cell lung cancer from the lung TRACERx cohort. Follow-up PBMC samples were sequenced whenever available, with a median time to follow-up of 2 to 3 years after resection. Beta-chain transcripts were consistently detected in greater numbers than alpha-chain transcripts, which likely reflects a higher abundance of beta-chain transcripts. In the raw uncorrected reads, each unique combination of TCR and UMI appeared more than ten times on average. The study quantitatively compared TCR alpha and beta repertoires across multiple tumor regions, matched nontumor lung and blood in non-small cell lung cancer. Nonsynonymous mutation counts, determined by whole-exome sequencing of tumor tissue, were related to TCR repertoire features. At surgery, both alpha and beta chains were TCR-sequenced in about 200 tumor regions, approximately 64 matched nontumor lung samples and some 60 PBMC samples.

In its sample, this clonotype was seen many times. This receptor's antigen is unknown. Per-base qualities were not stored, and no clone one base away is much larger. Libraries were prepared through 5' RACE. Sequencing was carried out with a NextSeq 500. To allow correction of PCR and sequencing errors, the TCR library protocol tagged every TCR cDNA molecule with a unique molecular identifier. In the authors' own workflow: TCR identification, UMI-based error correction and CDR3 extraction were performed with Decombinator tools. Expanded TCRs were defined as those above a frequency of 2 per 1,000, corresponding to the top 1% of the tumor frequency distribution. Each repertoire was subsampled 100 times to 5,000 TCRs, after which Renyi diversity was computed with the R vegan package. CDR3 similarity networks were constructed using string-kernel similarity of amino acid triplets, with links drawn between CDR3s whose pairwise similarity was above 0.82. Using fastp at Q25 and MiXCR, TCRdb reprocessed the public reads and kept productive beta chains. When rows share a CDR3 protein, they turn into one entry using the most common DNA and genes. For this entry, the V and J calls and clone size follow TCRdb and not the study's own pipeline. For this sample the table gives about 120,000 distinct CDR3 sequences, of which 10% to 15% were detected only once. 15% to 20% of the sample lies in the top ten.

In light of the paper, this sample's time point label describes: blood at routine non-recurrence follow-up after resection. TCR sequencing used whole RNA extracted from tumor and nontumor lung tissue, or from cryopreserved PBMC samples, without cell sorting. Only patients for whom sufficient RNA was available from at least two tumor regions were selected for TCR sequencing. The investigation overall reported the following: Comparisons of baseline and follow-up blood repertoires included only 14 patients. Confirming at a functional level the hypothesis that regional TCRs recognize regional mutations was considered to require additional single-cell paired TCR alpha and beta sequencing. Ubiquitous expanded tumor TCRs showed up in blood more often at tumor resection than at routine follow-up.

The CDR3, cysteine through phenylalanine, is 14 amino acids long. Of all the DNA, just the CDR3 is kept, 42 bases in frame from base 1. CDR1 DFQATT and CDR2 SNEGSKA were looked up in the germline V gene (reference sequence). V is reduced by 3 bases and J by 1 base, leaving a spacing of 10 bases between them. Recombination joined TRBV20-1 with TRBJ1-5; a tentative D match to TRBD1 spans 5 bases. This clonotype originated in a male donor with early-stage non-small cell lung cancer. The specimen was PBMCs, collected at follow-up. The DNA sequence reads TGCAGTGCTAGCGCCGGGGCGAGCAATCAGCCCCAGCATTTT. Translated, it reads CSASAGASNQPQHF.